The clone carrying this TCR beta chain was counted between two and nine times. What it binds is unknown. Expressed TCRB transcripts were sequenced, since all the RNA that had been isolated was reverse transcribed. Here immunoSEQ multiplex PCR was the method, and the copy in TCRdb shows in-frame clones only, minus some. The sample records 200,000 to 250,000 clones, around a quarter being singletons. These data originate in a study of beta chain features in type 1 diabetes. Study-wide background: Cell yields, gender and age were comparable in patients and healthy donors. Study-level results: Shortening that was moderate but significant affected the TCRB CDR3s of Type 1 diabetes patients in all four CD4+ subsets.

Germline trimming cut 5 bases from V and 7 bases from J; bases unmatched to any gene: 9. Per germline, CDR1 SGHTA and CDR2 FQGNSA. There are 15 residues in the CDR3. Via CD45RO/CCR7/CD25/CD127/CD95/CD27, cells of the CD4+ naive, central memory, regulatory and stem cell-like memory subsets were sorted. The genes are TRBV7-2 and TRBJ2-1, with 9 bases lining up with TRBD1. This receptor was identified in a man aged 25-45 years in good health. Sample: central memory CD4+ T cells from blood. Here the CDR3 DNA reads TGTGCCAGCAGCGCAACCGGGACAGGGAAAAATGAGCAGTTCTTC. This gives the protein CASSATGTGKNEQFF.